This TCR beta chain derives from a study of T cell responses to AZD1222 COVID-19 vaccine. As for the study in general: Second-dose intervals near 4 or 12 weeks were combined. Broader study findings: White British donors predominated, females outnumbered males, and clonal diversity was possibly underestimated. The study found Spike-specific TCR breadth and depth rose after two AZD1222 doses.

The protocol was immunoSEQ multiplex PCR, while the TCRdb copy is restricted to in-frame clones and leaves out a portion. The sample yields more than 85,000 clones, about 91% seen once. Germline V gene lookup returns CDR1 MGHRA and CDR2 YSYEKL. V gave up 3 bases and J gave up 5 bases; unmatched junction bases: 7. The CDR3 extends over 15 amino acids. Notes on this clone: No antigen is known for it.

The material sequenced was peripheral blood, taken on day 0 of AZD1222 vaccination. This receptor was taken from an adult in good health. The J gene is TRBJ1-1, the V gene TRBV4-1; 9 nucleotides line up with TRBD1. The CDR3 DNA is TGCGCCAGCAGCCATTTCGACAGGGGGGAGACTGAAGCTTTCTTT. Translating gives CASSHFDRGETEAFF.